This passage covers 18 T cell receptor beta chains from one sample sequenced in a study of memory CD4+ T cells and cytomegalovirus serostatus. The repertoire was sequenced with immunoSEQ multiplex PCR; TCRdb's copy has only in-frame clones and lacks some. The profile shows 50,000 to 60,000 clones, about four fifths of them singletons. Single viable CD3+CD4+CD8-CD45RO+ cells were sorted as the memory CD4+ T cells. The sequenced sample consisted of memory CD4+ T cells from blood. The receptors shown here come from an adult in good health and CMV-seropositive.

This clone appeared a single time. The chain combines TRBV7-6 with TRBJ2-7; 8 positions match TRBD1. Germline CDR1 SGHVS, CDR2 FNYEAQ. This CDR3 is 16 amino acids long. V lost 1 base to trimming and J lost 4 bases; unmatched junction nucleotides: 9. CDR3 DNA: TGTGCCAGCAGCTTAGACGGGCAGGGGGCTCGATACGAGCAGTACTTC. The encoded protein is CASSLDGQGARYEQYF.

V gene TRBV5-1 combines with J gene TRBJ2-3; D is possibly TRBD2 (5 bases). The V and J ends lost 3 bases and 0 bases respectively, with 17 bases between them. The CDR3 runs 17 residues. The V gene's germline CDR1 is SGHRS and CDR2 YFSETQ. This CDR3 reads CASSSLVGSGSTDTQYF. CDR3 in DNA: TGCGCCAGCAGCTCCCTGGTGGGGTCGGGGAGCACAGATACGCAGTATTTT.

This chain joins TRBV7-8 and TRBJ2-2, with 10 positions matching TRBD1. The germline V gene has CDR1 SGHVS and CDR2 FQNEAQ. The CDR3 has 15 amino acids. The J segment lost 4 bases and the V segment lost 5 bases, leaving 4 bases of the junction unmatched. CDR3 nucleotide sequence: TGTGCCAGCAGCCTTCGGACAGGGGGCACCGGGGAGCTGTTTTTT. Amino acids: CASSLRTGGTGELFF.

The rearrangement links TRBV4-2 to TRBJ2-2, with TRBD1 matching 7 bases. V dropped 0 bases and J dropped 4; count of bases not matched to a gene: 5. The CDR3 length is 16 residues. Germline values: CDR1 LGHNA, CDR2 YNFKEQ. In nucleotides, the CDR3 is TGTGCCAGCAGCCAAGAGGGGACAGCCACCACCGGGGAGCTGTTTTTT. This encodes CASSQEGTATTGELFF.

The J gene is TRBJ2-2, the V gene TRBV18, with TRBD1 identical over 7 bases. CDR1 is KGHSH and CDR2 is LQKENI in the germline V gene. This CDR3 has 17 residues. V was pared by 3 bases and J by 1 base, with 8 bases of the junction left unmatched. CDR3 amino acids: CASSPGTAPRNTGELFF. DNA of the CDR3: TGTGCCAGCTCACCCGGGACAGCACCTAGGAACACCGGGGAGCTGTTTTTT.

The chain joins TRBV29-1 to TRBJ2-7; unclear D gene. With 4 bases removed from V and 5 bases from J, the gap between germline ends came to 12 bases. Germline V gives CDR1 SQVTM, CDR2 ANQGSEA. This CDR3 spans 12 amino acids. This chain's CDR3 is CSVARRSDEQYF. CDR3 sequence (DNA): TGCAGCGTTGCCAGGCGGAGCGACGAGCAGTACTTC.

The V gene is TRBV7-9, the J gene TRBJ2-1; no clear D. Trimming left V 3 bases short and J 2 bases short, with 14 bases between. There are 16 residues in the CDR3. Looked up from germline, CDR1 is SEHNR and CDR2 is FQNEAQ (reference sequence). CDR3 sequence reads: CASSLKMDGPYNEQFF. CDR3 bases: TGTGCCAGCAGCTTGAAGATGGATGGCCCCTACAATGAGCAGTTCTTC.

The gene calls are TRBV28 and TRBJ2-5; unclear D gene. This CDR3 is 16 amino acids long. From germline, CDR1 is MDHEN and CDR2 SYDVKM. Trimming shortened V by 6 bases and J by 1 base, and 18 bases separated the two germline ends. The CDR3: CASRSRWQYLQETQYF. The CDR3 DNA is TGTGCCAGCAGGTCTCGCTGGCAGTATCTCCAAGAGACCCAGTACTTC.

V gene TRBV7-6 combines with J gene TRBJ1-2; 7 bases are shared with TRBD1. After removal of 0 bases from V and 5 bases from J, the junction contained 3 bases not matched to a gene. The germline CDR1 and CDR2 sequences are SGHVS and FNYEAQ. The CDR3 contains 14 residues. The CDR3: CASSLAQGGYGYTF. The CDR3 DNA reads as TGTGCCAGCAGCTTAGCGCAGGGGGGGTATGGCTACACCTTC. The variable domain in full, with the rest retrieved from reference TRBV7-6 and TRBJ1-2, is GAGVSQSPRYKVTKRGQDVALRCDPISGHVSLYWYRQALGQGPEFLTYFNYEAQQDKSGLPNDRFSAERPEGSISTLTIQRTEQRDSAMYRCASSLAQGGYGYTFGSGTRLTVV.

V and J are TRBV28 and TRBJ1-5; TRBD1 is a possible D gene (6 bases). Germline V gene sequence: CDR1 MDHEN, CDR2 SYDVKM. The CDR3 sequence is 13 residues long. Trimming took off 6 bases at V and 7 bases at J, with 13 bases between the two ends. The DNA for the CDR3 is TGTGCCAGCAGGGAAGAGGGGGACCAGCCCCAGCATTTT. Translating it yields CASREEGDQPQHF.

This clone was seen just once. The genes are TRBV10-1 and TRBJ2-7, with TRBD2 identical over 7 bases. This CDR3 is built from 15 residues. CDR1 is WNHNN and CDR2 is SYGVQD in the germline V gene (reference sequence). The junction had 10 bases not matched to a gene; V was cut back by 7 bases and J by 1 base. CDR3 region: CASTDGGVKSYEQYF. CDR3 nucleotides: TGCGCCAGCACTGATGGGGGGGTTAAATCCTACGAGCAGTACTTC.

The CDR3 DNA reads TGCGCCAGCAGTCAAAGGTGTTGGGACAGGGGGTACAATGAGCAGTTCTTC. This encodes CASSQRCWDRGYNEQFF. The chain has TRBV23-1 and TRBJ2-1; 11 bases agree with TRBD1. TRBV23-1 is designated an ORF whose function remains uncertain. The CDR3 is 17 amino acids. V lost 2 bases to trimming and J lost 4 bases; unmatched junction nucleotides: 7.

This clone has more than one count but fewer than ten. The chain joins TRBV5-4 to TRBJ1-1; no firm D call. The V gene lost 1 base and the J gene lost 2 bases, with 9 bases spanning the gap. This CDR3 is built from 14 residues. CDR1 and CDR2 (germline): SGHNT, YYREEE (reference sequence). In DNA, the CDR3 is TGTGCCAGCAGCTTGATCGGGGTCAACACTGAAGCTTTCTTT. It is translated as CASSLIGVNTEAFF.

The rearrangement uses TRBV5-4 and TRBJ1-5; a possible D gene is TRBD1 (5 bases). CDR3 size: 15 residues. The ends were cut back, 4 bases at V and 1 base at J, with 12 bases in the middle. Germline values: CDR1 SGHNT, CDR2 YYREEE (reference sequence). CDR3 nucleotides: TGTGCCAGCAGCGGCGGGCGGGGGAGCAATCAGCCCCAGCATTTT. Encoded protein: CASSGGRGSNQPQHF.

CDR3 sequence: CATRQGGSGNTIYF. The CDR3 bases are TGTGCCACCCGCCAAGGGGGCTCTGGAAACACCATATATTTT. The rearrangement links TRBV19 to TRBJ1-3; a possible D gene is TRBD1 (6 bases). Germline loops: CDR1 LNHDA, CDR2 SQIVND (reference sequence). The CDR3 has 14 amino acids. V lost 10 bases, J lost 0 bases, and 13 bases lay in between.

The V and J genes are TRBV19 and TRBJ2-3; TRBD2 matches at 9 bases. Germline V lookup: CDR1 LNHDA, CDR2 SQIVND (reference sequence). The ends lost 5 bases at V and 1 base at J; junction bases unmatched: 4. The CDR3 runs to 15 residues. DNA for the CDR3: TGTGCCAGTAGTGTCCTAGCGGGACGCACAGATACGCAGTATTTT. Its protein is CASSVLAGRTDTQYF.

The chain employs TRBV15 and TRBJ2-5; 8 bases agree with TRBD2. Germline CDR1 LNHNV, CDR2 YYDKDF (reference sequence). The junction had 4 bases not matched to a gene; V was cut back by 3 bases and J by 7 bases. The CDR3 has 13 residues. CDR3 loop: CATSSRLARTQYF. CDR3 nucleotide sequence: TGTGCCACCAGCAGTCGACTAGCGAGGACCCAGTACTTC.

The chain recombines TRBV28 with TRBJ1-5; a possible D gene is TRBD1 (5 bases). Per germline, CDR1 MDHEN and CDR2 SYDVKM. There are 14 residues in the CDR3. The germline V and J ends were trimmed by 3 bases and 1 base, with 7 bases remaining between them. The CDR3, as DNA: TGTGCCAGCAGTTTGGGACCCAGCAATCAGCCCCAGCATTTT. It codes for CASSLGPSNQPQHF.